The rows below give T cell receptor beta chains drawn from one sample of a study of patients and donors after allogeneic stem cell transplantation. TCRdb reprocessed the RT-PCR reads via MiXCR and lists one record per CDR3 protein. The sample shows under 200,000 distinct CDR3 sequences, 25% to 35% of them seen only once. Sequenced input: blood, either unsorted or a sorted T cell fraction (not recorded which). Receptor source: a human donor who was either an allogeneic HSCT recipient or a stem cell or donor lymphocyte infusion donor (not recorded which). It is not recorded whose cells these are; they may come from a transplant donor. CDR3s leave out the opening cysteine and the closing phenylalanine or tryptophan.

ASSPRHEQF	TRBV12-3/TRBV12-4	TRBJ2-1
ASSNSGTEGYEQY	TRBV21-1	TRBJ2-7
ASRGTEQETQY	TRBV12-3/TRBV12-4	TRBJ2-5
ASSPLAEETQY	TRBV7-9	TRBJ2-5
SARTGDRSNQPQH	TRBV20-1	TRBJ1-5
ASSLVGTGHREQF	TRBV7-9	TRBJ2-1
SVVPLLSTYNEQF	TRBV29-1	TRBJ2-1
ASNLAGTQY	TRBV12-3/TRBV12-4	TRBJ2-3
ASSGPSGVRSPLH	TRBV28	TRBJ1-6
ASRRDREWYEQY	TRBV6-5	TRBJ2-7
ASSLADKGWETQY	TRBV7-2	TRBJ2-5
AITPRVTDTQY	TRBV10-3	TRBJ2-3
ASSPTGGEAF	TRBV18	TRBJ1-1
ASTSAAAYNSPLH	TRBV7-2	TRBJ1-6
ASSLAPDTEAF	TRBV28	TRBJ1-1
SARGQVGSYEQY	TRBV20-1	TRBJ2-7
ASSVGLGYSGANVLT	TRBV9	TRBJ2-6
ASSFRTNSYNEQF	TRBV7-2	TRBJ2-1
ASSTGGRQPQH	TRBV28	TRBJ1-5
SVPLRVYGYT	TRBV29-1	TRBJ1-2
ASRPQADHYGYT	TRBV12-3/TRBV12-4	TRBJ1-2
ASSLPVKHYGYT	TRBV14	TRBJ1-2
ARSDSSSSQPQH	TRBV2	TRBJ1-5
ASRRDVNSYSGNTIY	TRBV7-2	TRBJ1-3
ASSKGKPDENIQY	TRBV21-1	TRBJ2-4
ASSLRTNEQF	TRBV7-9	TRBJ2-1
ASSLAGGNEKLF	TRBV11-2	TRBJ1-4
ASRVLAGGGTQY	TRBV6-5	TRBJ2-5
ASSRQGTNYGYT	TRBV25-1	TRBJ1-2
ASSLPLGPGELF	TRBV27	TRBJ2-2
ASAPRGETQY	TRBV7-9	TRBJ2-5
AWDVVQGNTIY	TRBV30	TRBJ1-3
ASTNTGQPQH	TRBV7-9	TRBJ1-5
ASSQEGLAVYEQY	TRBV4-3	TRBJ2-7
ASSLEASDYNEQF	TRBV5-1	TRBJ2-1
ASSWAGNTEAF	TRBV5-1	TRBJ1-1